The clone carrying this T cell receptor beta chain is labeled as medium-sized. Its antigen remains unknown. This sample stems from a study of T cell responses to AZD1222 COVID-19 vaccine. The table came from immunoSEQ multiplex PCR; TCRdb's copy has only in-frame clones and leaves some out. Here the sample spans about 92,000 clones, about 91% being singletons. Study conclusions and caveats: Spike-specific TCR repertoires showed rising breadth and depth after two AZD1222 doses. Clonal diversity was possibly underestimated, and white British individuals and females predominated among donors.

The length of the CDR3 is 15 residues. V was shortened by 2 bases and J by 2 bases, with 10 bases between the two germline ends. Germline CDR1 is KGHDR and CDR2 is SFDVKD. The specimen was peripheral blood, collected on day 0 of MenACWY control vaccination. This clonotype was obtained from an adult in good health. This chain joins TRBV24-1 and TRBJ2-3; D unresolved. This chain's CDR3 is CATSDSRQVTDTQYF. The CDR3 coding sequence is TGTGCCACCAGTGATTCCCGACAAGTCACAGATACGCAGTATTTT.